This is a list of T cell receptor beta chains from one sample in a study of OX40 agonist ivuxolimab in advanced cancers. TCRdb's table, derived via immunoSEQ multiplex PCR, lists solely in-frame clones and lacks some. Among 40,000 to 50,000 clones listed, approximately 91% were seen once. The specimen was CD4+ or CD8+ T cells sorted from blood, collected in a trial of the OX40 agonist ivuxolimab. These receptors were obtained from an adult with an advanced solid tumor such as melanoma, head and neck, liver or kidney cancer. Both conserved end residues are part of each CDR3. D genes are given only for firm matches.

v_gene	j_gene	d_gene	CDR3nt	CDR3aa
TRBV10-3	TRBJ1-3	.	TGTGCCATCAGGACGGTCAGCTCTGGAAACACCATATATTTT	CAIRTVSSGNTIYF
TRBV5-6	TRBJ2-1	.	TGTGCCAGCAGCCATGTCTACAATGAGCAGTTCTTC	CASSHVYNEQFF
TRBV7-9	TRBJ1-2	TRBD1	TGTGCCAGCAGCTTCTTTCAGGGGGAGAACTATGGCTACACCTTC	CASSFFQGENYGYTF
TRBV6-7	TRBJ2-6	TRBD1	TGTGCCAGCAGTTACCGGAACAGGGGGCTATCATCTGGGGCCAACGTCCTGACTTTC	CASSYRNRGLSSGANVLTF
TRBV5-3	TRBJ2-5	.	TGTGCCAGAAGCTCCGGGGCTCCAAGGGGGGCCCAGTACTTC	CARSSGAPRGAQYF
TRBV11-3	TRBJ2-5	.	TGTGCCAGCAGGTCCTCGGAGACCCAGTACTTC	CASRSSETQYF
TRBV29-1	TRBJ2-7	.	TGCAGCGCTTTAAGGGTGGGGGAGCAGTACTTC	CSALRVGEQYF
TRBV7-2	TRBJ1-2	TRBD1	TGTGCCAGCAGCCAGGACAGGAATGATGGCTACACCTTC	CASSQDRNDGYTF
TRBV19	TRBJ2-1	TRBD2	TGTGCCAGCGGGGGGGCCCACAATGAGCAGTTCTTC	CASGGAHNEQFF
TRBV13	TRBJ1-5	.	TGTGCCAGCAGCTTAGGGGGGAGCAATCAGCCCCAGCATTTT	CASSLGGSNQPQHF